These T cell receptor beta chains were read from a single sample in a study of T cell repertoires in ileal Crohn's disease. Produced via immunoSEQ multiplex PCR; TCRdb's table is partial and in-frame only. The sample has thousands of clones; 80% are singletons. Source material: ileal tissue. All receptors come from an adult with Crohn's disease. Each CDR3 is given with its conserved first and last residue. Each record gives: V gene, D gene, clone size, J gene, CDR3 length, CDR3 protein, CDR3 DNA. D genes are given only for firm matches. Clone size is given for some rows only: seen once, a few or many times, or a class if the clone is expanded.

V: TRBV7-3; D: .; size: .; J: TRBJ2-6; length: 16; CDR3: CASSSTPRAGANVLTF; DNA: TGTGCCAGCAGCTCCACCCCCAGAGCTGGGGCCAACGTCCTGACTTTC
V: TRBV7-3; D: TRBD1; size: .; J: TRBJ2-7; length: 15; CDR3: CASSPLGTGDYGQYF; DNA: TGTGCCAGCAGCCCGTTAGGGACAGGAGACTACGGGCAGTACTTC
V: TRBV9; D: .; size: .; J: TRBJ1-1; length: 13; CDR3: CASSQQTNTEAFF; DNA: TGTGCCAGCAGTCAACAAACGAACACTGAAGCTTTCTTT
V: TRBV11-3; D: .; size: .; J: TRBJ1-5; length: 14; CDR3: CASSPGAPRQPQHF; DNA: TGTGCCAGCAGCCCAGGGGCCCCTAGGCAGCCCCAGCATTTT
V: TRBV30; D: .; size: .; J: TRBJ1-5; length: 15; CDR3: CAWSVAGLGNQPQHF; DNA: TGTGCCTGGAGTGTAGCAGGGTTGGGCAATCAGCCCCAGCATTTT
V: TRBV12-5; D: .; size: .; J: TRBJ2-2; length: 17; CDR3: CASGLPPPGVNTGELFF; DNA: TGTGCTAGTGGTTTGCCCCCCCCGGGAGTGAACACCGGGGAGCTGTTTTTT
V: TRBV7-9; D: .; size: .; J: TRBJ1-1; length: 13; CDR3: CASSLAGTMEAFF; DNA: TGTGCCAGCAGCTTGGCAGGGACGATGGAAGCTTTCTTT
V: TRBV6-6; D: .; size: .; J: TRBJ1-2; length: 13; CDR3: CASRTAGGYGYTF; DNA: TGTGCCAGCAGGACGGCGGGGGGCTATGGCTACACCTTC
V: TRBV2; D: .; size: .; J: TRBJ1-2; length: 12; CDR3: CASSGRSSGYTF; DNA: TGTGCCAGCAGCGGACGGTCCTCTGGCTACACCTTC
V: TRBV14; D: .; size: few; J: TRBJ1-2; length: 12; CDR3: CASSQDFDGYTF; DNA: TGTGCCAGCAGCCAAGATTTCGATGGCTACACCTTC
V: TRBV19; D: .; size: .; J: TRBJ2-5; length: 11; CDR3: CASSPQETQYF; DNA: TGTGCCAGTAGCCCCCAAGAGACCCAGTACTTC
V: TRBV7-9; D: TRBD1; size: .; J: TRBJ2-7; length: 15; CDR3: CASSSQGALSHEQYF; DNA: TGTGCCAGCAGCTCTCAGGGGGCGCTGAGCCACGAGCAGTACTTC
V: TRBV27; D: TRBD2; size: .; J: TRBJ2-1; length: 13; CDR3: CASSHERGDEQFF; DNA: TGTGCCAGCAGTCACGAGCGGGGGGATGAGCAGTTCTTC
V: TRBV5-4; D: TRBD1; size: .; J: TRBJ2-2; length: 14; CDR3: CASSYYRGAGELFF; DNA: TGTGCCAGCAGCTACTACAGGGGAGCGGGGGAGCTGTTTTTT
V: TRBV19; D: TRBD2; size: .; J: TRBJ2-3; length: 16; CDR3: CASSITGTSGTDTQYF; DNA: TGTGCCAGTAGTATAACCGGGACTAGCGGAACAGATACGCAGTATTTT
V: TRBV6-1; D: .; size: once; J: TRBJ1-2; length: 11; CDR3: CASIGLYGYTF; DNA: TGTGCCAGCATAGGTCTCTATGGCTACACCTTC
V: TRBV19; D: TRBD1; size: .; J: TRBJ1-6; length: 16; CDR3: CASSKTGRGSGSPLHF; DNA: TGTGCCAGTAGCAAGACAGGGAGGGGGTCAGGTTCACCCCTCCACTTT
V: TRBV28; D: .; size: .; J: TRBJ1-1; length: 14; CDR3: CASSSLTMNTEAFF; DNA: TGTGCCAGCAGCTCGCTGACAATGAACACTGAAGCTTTCTTT
V: TRBV5-1; D: .; size: .; J: TRBJ2-7; length: 14; CDR3: CASSFTGQAYEQYF; DNA: TGCGCCAGCAGCTTCACAGGCCAGGCCTACGAGCAGTACTTC
V: TRBV28; D: .; size: .; J: TRBJ2-2; length: 15; CDR3: CASSLEGTNTGELFF; DNA: TGTGCCAGCAGTTTAGAGGGGACTAACACCGGGGAGCTGTTTTTT
V: TRBV5-4; D: .; size: .; J: TRBJ2-7; length: 13; CDR3: CASSLSKGYEQYF; DNA: TGTGCCAGCAGCTTGTCTAAGGGGTACGAGCAGTACTTC
V: TRBV28; D: .; size: .; J: TRBJ1-1; length: 14; CDR3: CASRAGTFFTEAFF; DNA: TGTGCCAGCCGGGCAGGGACCTTCTTCACTGAAGCTTTCTTT
V: TRBV21-1; D: .; size: .; J: TRBJ1-2; length: 11; CDR3: CASMRNYGYTF; DNA: TGTGCCAGCATGAGGAACTATGGCTACACCTTC
V: TRBV11-3; D: .; size: .; J: TRBJ2-1; length: 11; CDR3: CASSRRGEQFF; DNA: TGTGCCAGCAGCCGGAGGGGTGAGCAGTTCTTC
V: TRBV7-9; D: .; size: .; J: TRBJ2-3; length: 12; CDR3: CASSRDSDTQYF; DNA: TGTGCCAGCAGCCGGGACTCCGATACGCAGTATTTT
V: TRBV27; D: .; size: .; J: TRBJ2-1; length: 15; CDR3: CASSLWQSPGNEQFF; DNA: TGTGCCAGCAGTTTGTGGCAGTCTCCGGGCAATGAGCAGTTCTTC
V: TRBV4-1; D: TRBD1; size: .; J: TRBJ1-2; length: 16; CDR3: CASSQEGVQGVNGYTF; DNA: TGCGCCAGCAGCCAAGAAGGTGTGCAGGGGGTGAATGGCTACACCTTC
V: TRBV7-9; D: .; size: once; J: TRBJ1-1; length: 13; CDR3: CASSSNRNTEAFF; DNA: TGTGCCAGCAGCAGTAATAGGAACACTGAAGCTTTCTTT
V: TRBV6-6; D: .; size: .; J: TRBJ1-5; length: 15; CDR3: CASSTAQASNQPQHF; DNA: TGTGCCAGCAGCACCGCGCAAGCAAGCAATCAGCCCCAGCATTTT